The rows below give T cell receptor beta chains drawn from one sample of a study of CD8+CD57+ T cells in acquired aplastic anemia. MiXCR, run by TCRdb on the reads, gives a single entry per CDR3 protein. The table has roughly 420,000 distinct CDR3 sequences, about 70% seen once. The specimen was sorted CD4+, CD8+, or CD8+CD57+ T cells (not recorded which) from PBMCs. The source is a human donor in good health, serving as a control. The CDR3 runs from the conserved cysteine through the conserved F or W. Each record gives: J gene, clone size, V gene, D gene, CDR3 DNA, CDR3 protein. D genes are given only for firm matches. Size is stated for part of the rows, as once, few or many counts, or as a class when the clone is expanded.

>TRBJ2-7|many|TRBV2|TRBD2
TGTGCCAGCGTGACGGGACTAGCGGGGGGCTACGAGCAGTACTTC
CASVTGLAGGYEQYF
>TRBJ2-1|NA|TRBV7-9|TRBD2
TGTGCCAGCAGGTCTGTGTGGCTAGCGGGGGGGAATGAGCAGTTCTTC
CASRSVWLAGGNEQFF
>TRBJ2-3|many|TRBV7-2|NA
TGTGCCAGCAGCAACACGGGGGTTCCCCCAGATACGCAGTATTTT
CASSNTGVPPDTQYF
>TRBJ1-4|NA|TRBV7-3|TRBD1
TGTGCCAGCAGCCAGGGGGCTATGGCAAAACTGTTTTTT
CASSQGAMAKLFF
>TRBJ2-7|NA|TRBV6-1|NA
TGTGCCAGCGGAGCGGGCGAGCGGTACTTC
CASGAGERYF
>TRBJ2-5|once|TRBV2|NA
TGTGCCAGCGGTTCTAGGGGGGGGGAGACCCAGTACTTC
CASGSRGGETQYF
>TRBJ1-2|NA|TRBV19|NA
TGTGCCAGTGAGACAGGACGATATGGCTACACCTTC
CASETGRYGYTF
>TRBJ2-5|NA|TRBV9|NA
TGTGCCAGCAGGATAGGGGTTGCGGGGTTCACAGATAAGACCCAGTACTTC
CASRIGVAGFTDKTQYF
>TRBJ2-1|many|TRBV2|NA
TGTGCCAGCACCTGGGAGGACAATGAGCAGTTCTTC
CASTWEDNEQFF
>TRBJ1-4|NA|TRBV7-3|NA
TGTGCCAGCAGCGGCGCAGGGAGGGTTTTCGAAAAACTGTTTTTT
CASSGAGRVFEKLFF
>TRBJ2-2|NA|TRBV7-9|NA
TGCGCCACCAGCAGAGATTGGGGGAACGCCGGGGAGCTGTTTTTT
CATSRDWGNAGELFF
>TRBJ1-2|once|TRBV19|TRBD1
TGTGCCAGTAGTCCGGACAGGGAGTTGTACTATGGCTACACCTTC
CASSPDRELYYGYTF
>TRBJ2-7|NA|TRBV6-1|NA
TGTGCCAGCAGTGACGACTTCGACGACGAGCAGTACTTC
CASSDDFDDEQYF
>TRBJ2-3|many|TRBV7-7|NA
TGTGCTAGCAGCTTATCGGGGGAGGCAGATACGCAGTATTTT
CASSLSGEADTQYF
>TRBJ2-1|NA|TRBV7-8|TRBD1
TGTGCCAGCAGCCAACCAGGGACAGTGGGAGATACGTTC
CASSQPGTVGDTF
>TRBJ2-5|NA|TRBV7-9|TRBD1
TGTGCCAGCAGGCTACAGGGGGCCGCTAATGAAACACAGTACTTC
CASRLQGAANETQYF
>TRBJ2-7|many|TRBV20-1|NA
TGCAGTGCTAGAGATCCCCAGTACGAGCAGTACTTC
CSARDPQYEQYF
>TRBJ2-7|NA|TRBV20-1|TRBD1
TGCAGTGTCGCGACAGGGGGCGAGAGTGGCGAGCAGTACTTC
CSVATGGESGEQYF
>TRBJ2-7|many|TRBV5-1|TRBD1
TGCGCCAGCAGCCTCGGGACAGGGAGGTTCTACGAGCAGTACTTC
CASSLGTGRFYEQYF
>TRBJ2-1|NA|TRBV2|TRBD2
TGTGCCAGCAGGGGACTAGCTTATCCCAATGAGCAGTTCTTC
CASRGLAYPNEQFF
>TRBJ2-3|NA|TRBV2|TRBD2
TGTGCCAGCACCGATCCGGGGACTAGCGGGACCACAGATACGCAGTATTTT
CASTDPGTSGTTDTQYF
>TRBJ2-5|many|TRBV20-1|NA
TGCAGTGCCACGGTGAGGGAGACCCAGTACTTC
CSATVRETQYF
>TRBJ1-6|NA|TRBV7-3|NA
TGTGCCAGCAGCCCACAATGTGGCGACAATTCACCCCTCCACTTT
CASSPQCGDNSPLHF
>TRBJ2-3|NA|TRBV2|NA
TGTGCCAGCAGTGCCTCCGGTGGTGAGCAGTATTTT
CASSASGGEQYF
>TRBJ1-4|NA|TRBV20-1|NA
TGCAGTGCAAAAACAGGATGGGACACTGAACTGTTTTTT
CSAKTGWDTELFF
>TRBJ2-7|NA|TRBV7-4|NA
TGTGCCCGCGCAGGACAGTCGCGAGACGCGCAGTACTTT
CARAGQSRDAQYF
>TRBJ2-7|few|TRBV12-3/TRBV12-4|NA
TGTGCCAGCCGGGACGGAGAATACGAGCAGTACTTC
CASRDGEYEQYF
>TRBJ1-1|NA|TRBV10-3|NA
TGTGCCAGCAGCGGGGTGGAGGGAACAGAGGCTTTCTTC
CASSGVEGTEAFF
>TRBJ1-4|NA|TRBV7-2|NA
TGTGCCAGCAGCGTGAGTGGAATGAATGAAAAACTCTTCTTT
CASSVSGMNEKLFF
>TRBJ2-2|once|TRBV19|TRBD1
TGTGCCAGTAGGACAGGGGAGGCGAACACCGGGGAGCTGTTTTTT
CASRTGEANTGELFF
>TRBJ2-3|NA|TRBV5-1|NA
TGCGCCAGCAGCTGGACATACACTAGCACAGATACGCAGTATTTT
CASSWTYTSTDTQYF
>TRBJ1-1|many|TRBV20-1|NA
TGCAGTGTTTGGCGGGGCCAGACTTTGAACACTGAAGCTTTCTTT
CSVWRGQTLNTEAFF